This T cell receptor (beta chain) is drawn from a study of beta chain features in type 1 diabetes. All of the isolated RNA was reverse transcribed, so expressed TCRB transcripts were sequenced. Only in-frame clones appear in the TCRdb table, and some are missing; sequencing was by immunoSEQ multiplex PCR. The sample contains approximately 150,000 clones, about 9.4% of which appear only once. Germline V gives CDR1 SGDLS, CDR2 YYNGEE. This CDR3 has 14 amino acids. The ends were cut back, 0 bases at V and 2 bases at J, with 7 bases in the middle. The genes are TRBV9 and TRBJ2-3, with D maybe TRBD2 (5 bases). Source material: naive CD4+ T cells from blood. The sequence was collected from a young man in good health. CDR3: CASSVAGNTDTQYF. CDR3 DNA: TGTGCCAGCAGCGTAGCGGGGAACACAGATACGCAGTATTTT.